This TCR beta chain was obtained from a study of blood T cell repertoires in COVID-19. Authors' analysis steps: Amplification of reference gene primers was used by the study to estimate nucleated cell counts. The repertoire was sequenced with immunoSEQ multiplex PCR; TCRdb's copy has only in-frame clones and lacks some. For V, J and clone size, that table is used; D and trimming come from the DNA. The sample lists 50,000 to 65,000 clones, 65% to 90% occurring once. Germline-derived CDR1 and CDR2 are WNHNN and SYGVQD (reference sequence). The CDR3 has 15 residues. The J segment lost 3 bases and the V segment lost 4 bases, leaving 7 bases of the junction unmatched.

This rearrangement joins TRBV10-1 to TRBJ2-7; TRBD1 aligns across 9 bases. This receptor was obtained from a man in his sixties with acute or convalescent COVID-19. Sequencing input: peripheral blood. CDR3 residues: CASSAGQGYHYEQYF. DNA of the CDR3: TGCGCCAGCAGTGCGGGACAGGGATATCACTACGAGCAGTACTTC.